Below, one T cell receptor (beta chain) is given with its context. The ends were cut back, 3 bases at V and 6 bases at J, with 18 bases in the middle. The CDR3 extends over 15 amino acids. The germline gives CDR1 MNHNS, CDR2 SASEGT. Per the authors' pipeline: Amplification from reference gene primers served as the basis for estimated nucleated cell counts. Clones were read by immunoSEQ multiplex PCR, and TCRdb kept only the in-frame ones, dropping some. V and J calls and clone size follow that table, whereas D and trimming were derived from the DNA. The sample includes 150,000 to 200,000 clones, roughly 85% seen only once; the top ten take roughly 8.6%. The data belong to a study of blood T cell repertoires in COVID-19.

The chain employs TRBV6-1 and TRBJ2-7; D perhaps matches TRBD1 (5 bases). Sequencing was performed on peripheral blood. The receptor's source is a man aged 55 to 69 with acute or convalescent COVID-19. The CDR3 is CASSDLYAGPFEQYF. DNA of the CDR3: TGTGCCAGCAGTGACCTGTACGCAGGGCCCTTCGAGCAGTACTTC.